This T cell receptor beta chain was sequenced for a study of shared clonotypes between healthy human individuals. Generated by immunoSEQ multiplex PCR, the TCRdb table keeps only in-frame clones and is missing some. Of roughly 2.5 million clones in the sample, more than 80% are singletons; the top ten hold roughly 0.14%. The germline V gene has CDR1 SEHNR and CDR2 FQNEAQ (reference sequence). The CDR3 has 14 amino acids. The V end was cut by 5 bases, the J end by 4 bases, with 15 bases between. The chain uses TRBV7-9 and TRBJ2-7; possibly TRBD1 for D (6 bases). The source material was naive CD4+ T cells sorted from blood. Subset here: CD45RA+ positively selected. This receptor was identified in a man aged 18 to 29 in good health. In nucleotides, the CDR3 is TGTGCCAGCAGCCCGGACAGCACAACATACGAGCAGTACTTC. Translated, it gives CASSPDSTTYEQYF. The full variable domain, in which reference TRBV7-9 and TRBJ2-7 provide the parts outside the CDR3, is DTGVSQNPRHKITKRGQNVTFRCDPISEHNRLYWYRQTLGQGPEFLTYFQNEAQLEKSRLLSDRFSAERPKGSFSTLEIQRTEQGDSAMYLCASSPDSTTYEQYFGPGTRLTVT.